This is a list of T cell receptor beta chains from one sample in a study of blood T cell repertoires in COVID-19. TCRdb keeps only in-frame clones here, not all; method: immunoSEQ multiplex PCR. In the table there are fewer than 200,000 clones, around four fifths of which are singletons. The specimen sequenced was peripheral blood. These receptors came from a woman in her 70s with COVID-19, enrolled during active disease. Both conserved end residues are part of each CDR3. Fields, in order: clone size, V gene, J gene, D gene, CDR3 DNA, CDR3 protein. The D gene is left open where the match is weak. Size is stated for part of the rows, as once, few or many counts, or as a class when the clone is expanded.

>-|TRBV27|TRBJ2-7|TRBD1
TGTGCCCGGAAAGGGGGCTTTAATTCCTACGAGCAGTACTTC
CARKGGFNSYEQYF
>-|TRBV27|TRBJ1-1|TRBD1
TGTGCCAGCAGTTTACGACAGGGGGCGAGAGGGCTCGAGGCTTTCTTT
CASSLRQGARGLEAFF
>-|TRBV7-9|TRBJ1-5|TRBD1
TGTGCCAGCAGCTTAGGCGCGACAGGGACTCAGCCCCAGCATTTT
CASSLGATGTQPQHF
>-|TRBV3-1/TRBV3-2|TRBJ2-7|TRBD2
TGTGCCAGCAGCCTGGGACTAGCGGAATACTACGAGCAGTACTTC
CASSLGLAEYYEQYF
>-|TRBV4-2|TRBJ1-5|TRBD1
TGTGCCAGCAGCCAAGATCCCAGACAGGGTAACCAGCCCCAGCATTTT
CASSQDPRQGNQPQHF
>-|TRBV3-1/TRBV3-2|TRBJ1-1|TRBD1
TGTGCCAGCAGCCAAGAGTACTACCGGGACAGGGGTGGTATGAACACTGAAGCTTTCTTT
CASSQEYYRDRGGMNTEAFF
>-|TRBV2|TRBJ2-7|TRBD1
TGTGCCAGCAGTGAAGTGGACAGGAGGTTATACTTC
CASSEVDRRLYF
>-|TRBV11-2|TRBJ2-3|-
TGTGCCAGCAGAGGGGGGAGGGCCACAGATACGCAGTATTTT
CASRGGRATDTQYF
>-|TRBV9|TRBJ1-3|-
TGTGCCAGCAGCCGAACAGGAAACACCATATATTTT
CASSRTGNTIYF
>-|TRBV10-3|TRBJ1-1|-
TGTGCCATCAGTCCGGGGGAGCCTGAAGCTTTCTTT
CAISPGEPEAFF
>-|TRBV9|TRBJ2-1|TRBD2
TGTGCCAACAGCTCGACTAGCGGGCTGAGAGTTGAGCAGTTCTTC
CANSSTSGLRVEQFF
>-|TRBV18|TRBJ1-1|TRBD1
TGTGCCAGCTCAGCGACAGGGGGGTTAGGCACTGAAGCTTTCTTT
CASSATGGLGTEAFF
>-|TRBV9|TRBJ2-5|TRBD2
TGTGCCAGCAGCCCCAGCGGGAGGGGCCAAGAGACCCAGTACTTC
CASSPSGRGQETQYF
>many|TRBV7-3|TRBJ1-1|-
TGTGCCAGCAGCCTGCTGGGGCAAAACACTGAAGCTTTCTTT
CASSLLGQNTEAFF